What follows is one TCR beta chain and its context. Its antigen is currently not known. The sample holds no much larger clone one base away, and base qualities are not on file. The germline V gene (reference sequence) specifies SEHNR as CDR1 and FQNEAQ as CDR2. The CDR3 holds 15 amino acids from the cysteine to the phenylalanine. Only CDR3 DNA is held: 45 bases, read in frame from base 1. Deletion took 5 bases off V and 5 bases off J, with a span of 18 bases between the germline ends. Enrolling through a virtual design, the prospective study's participants ranged in age from roughly 18 to 89 years and lived across roughly 23 United States geographic areas. In the prospective study, participants were assigned to cohorts based on the clinical history participants reported in a screening survey and a study questionnaire. Recovered participants in ImmuneRACE Cohort 3 were defined as having two consecutive negative NP/OP PCR tests, clearance from a healthcare professional, or resolution of symptoms. In the prospective study, mobile phlebotomists collected whole blood, serum and a nasopharyngeal or oropharyngeal swab from each participant. Prospective study participants could optionally give additional blood draws and questionnaires over an approximately two-month period. Before DNA extraction, blood samples from the prospective study were shipped at room temperature or frozen.

TCRbeta CDR3 regions were amplified from genomic DNA using the immunoSEQ Assay, a bias-controlled multiplex PCR. The study's own analysis went as follows. Within the assay, amplification of reference gene primers was used to estimate how many nucleated cells each sample contained. Sequence reads were collapsed and filtered to measure the absolute abundance of every unique TCRbeta CDR3 rearrangement. For each sample, productive Simpson clonality was calculated as the square root of Simpson's diversity index over productive rearrangements. This immuneACCESS table, as held by TCRdb, lists in-frame sequences with V and J called but not all clones. Of the missing ones, under half trace to an unresolved V gene in checked studies; the others have no known cause. V and J calls and clone size are those listed in that table; D and trimming were worked out from the DNA. Present in this sample are some 340,000 clones, roughly 80% of which were seen just once. The ten largest make up approximately 5% of the sample.

The data were obtained in a study of blood T cell repertoires in COVID-19 (dated by TCRdb to 2018 to 2020). Regarding the research as a whole: The collaborator samples originated in the United States, Italy and Spain and spanned the acute and convalescent phases of COVID-19. The material from the prospective study consisted of cDNA or gDNA derived from T cells, B-cell-depleted T cells, or PBMCs. Subjects who had been exposed to COVID-19, were actively infected with it, or had recovered from it provided the deeply sampled blood TCRbeta repertoires that made up the dataset. The repertoires were made available in a free public database intended to serve as a resource for research on the immune response to SARS-CoV-2. The samples were drawn from two sources: the first 160 participants of the ongoing ImmuneRACE study, and 950 to 1,500 subjects contributed by 6 global collaborators. Nearly every sample came with metadata listing a de-identified subject ID, COVID-19 status, age in years and sex. Where available, HLA class I and class II types were taken from metadata supplied by the sample provider and were not determined by assay-based typing. Study-level results and caveats: The quantity of clinical and demographic metadata differed by source and by participant and was supplied without curation.

The TCR originated in a woman aged 50 to 60 who had recovered from COVID-19. The chain joins TRBV7-9 to TRBJ1-2, with the D gene not confidently named. Sequencing input: PBMCs or T cells enriched from blood (not recorded which). The CDR3 reads as follows: CASSPTGSSVYGYTF. The DNA sequence is given as TGTGCCAGCAGCCCAACCGGGTCGAGCGTATATGGCTACACCTTC.